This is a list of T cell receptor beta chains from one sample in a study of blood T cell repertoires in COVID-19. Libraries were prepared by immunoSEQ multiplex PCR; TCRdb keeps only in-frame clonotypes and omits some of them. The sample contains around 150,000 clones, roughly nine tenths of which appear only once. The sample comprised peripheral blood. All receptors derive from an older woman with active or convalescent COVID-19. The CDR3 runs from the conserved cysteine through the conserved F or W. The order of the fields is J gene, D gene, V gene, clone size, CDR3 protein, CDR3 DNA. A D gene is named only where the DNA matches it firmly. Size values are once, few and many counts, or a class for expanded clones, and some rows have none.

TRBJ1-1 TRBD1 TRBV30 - CAWTPQGMNTEAFF TGTGCCTGGACACCACAGGGGATGAACACTGAAGCTTTCTTT
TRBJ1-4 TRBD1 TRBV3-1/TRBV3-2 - CASSQEDRGGEKLFF TGTGCCAGCAGCCAAGAGGACAGGGGCGGGGAAAAACTGTTTTTT
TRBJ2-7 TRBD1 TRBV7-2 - CASSSGTASYEQYF TGTGCCAGCAGCTCCGGGACAGCTTCCTACGAGCAGTACTTC
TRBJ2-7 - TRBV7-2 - CASVDGTMTYEQYF TGTGCCAGCGTCGACGGAACTATGACCTACGAGCAGTACTTC
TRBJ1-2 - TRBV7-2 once CASSEGQNYGYTF TGTGCCAGCAGCGAGGGACAAAACTATGGCTACACCTTC
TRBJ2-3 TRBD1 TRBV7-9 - CASSLTSGQNTDTQYF TGTGCCAGCAGCTTAACTTCGGGACAGAACACAGATACGCAGTATTTT
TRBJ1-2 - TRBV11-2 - CASSGHSYGYTF TGTGCCAGCAGCGGACACAGCTATGGCTACACCTTC
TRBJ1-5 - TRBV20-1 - CSARDTGPQHF TGCAGTGCTAGAGATACCGGTCCCCAGCATTTT
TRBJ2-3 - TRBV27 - CASSFRDSTDTQYF TGTGCCAGCAGTTTCCGGGATAGCACAGATACGCAGTATTTT
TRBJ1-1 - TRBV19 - CASSYLNTEAFF TGTGCCAGTAGTTATCTGAACACTGAAGCTTTCTTT
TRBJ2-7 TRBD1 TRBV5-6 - CASSKGQGTYEQYF TGTGCCAGCAGCAAAGGACAGGGTACCTACGAGCAGTACTTC
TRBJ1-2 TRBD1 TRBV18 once CASSPLQGPQGGYTF TGTGCCAGCTCACCACTACAGGGGCCCCAGGGTGGCTACACCTTC
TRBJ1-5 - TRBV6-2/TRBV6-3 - CASRPTPGARQPQHF TGTGCCAGCAGACCTACCCCAGGGGCTCGGCAGCCCCAGCATTTT
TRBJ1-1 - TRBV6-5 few CASSSDRPNTEAFF TGTGCCAGCAGTTCGGACAGACCGAACACTGAAGCTTTCTTT
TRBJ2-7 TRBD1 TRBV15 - CATSSRSGTGVEQYF TGTGCCACCAGCAGCCGGAGCGGGACAGGGGTCGAGCAGTACTTC
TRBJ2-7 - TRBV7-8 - CASSPLNTRFAGHEQYF TGTGCCAGCAGCCCACTAAATACCAGGTTCGCGGGCCACGAGCAGTACTTC
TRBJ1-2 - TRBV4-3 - CASSQDPGSNYGYTF TGCGCCAGCAGCCAAGATCCAGGTTCTAACTATGGCTACACCTTC
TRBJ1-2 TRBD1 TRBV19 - CASSPRDRGIANYGYTF TGTGCCAGTAGTCCCCGGGACAGGGGGATCGCTAACTATGGCTACACCTTC
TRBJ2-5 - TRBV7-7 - CASSFGGETQYF TGTGCTAGCAGCTTCGGAGGAGAGACCCAGTACTTC
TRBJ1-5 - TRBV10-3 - CAISSKPDQPQHF TGTGCCATCAGTAGCAAGCCGGATCAGCCCCAGCATTTT
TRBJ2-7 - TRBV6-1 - CASKFQGGTYEQYF TGTGCCAGCAAGTTTCAGGGCGGTACCTACGAGCAGTACTTC
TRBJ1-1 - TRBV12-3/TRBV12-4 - CASSLSGGTEAFF TGTGCCAGCAGCCTGTCGGGGGGCACTGAAGCTTTCTTT
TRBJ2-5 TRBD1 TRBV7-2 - CASSSAGGRGRVTQYF TGTGCCAGCAGCTCAGCCGGGGGCAGGGGGCGTGTGACCCAGTACTTC
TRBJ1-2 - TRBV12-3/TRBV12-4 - CASRPTGSRGYTF TGTGCCAGCAGACCAACAGGGTCTAGAGGCTACACCTTC
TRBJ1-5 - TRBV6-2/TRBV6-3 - CASSYWETGSNQPQHF TGTGCCAGCAGTTATTGGGAGACAGGTAGCAATCAGCCCCAGCATTTT
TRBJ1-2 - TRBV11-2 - CASSFGTGNYGYTF TGTGCCAGCAGCTTCGGCACGGGTAACTATGGCTACACCTTC
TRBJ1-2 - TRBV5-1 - CASSSKGDYGYTF TGCGCCAGCAGCTCAAAAGGGGACTATGGCTACACCTTC
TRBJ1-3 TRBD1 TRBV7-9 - CASSPLTGDTIYF TGTGCCAGCAGCCCATTGACAGGGGACACCATATATTTT
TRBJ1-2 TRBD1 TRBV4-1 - CASSQPGRQGASYGYTF TGCGCCAGCAGCCAACCAGGAAGACAGGGGGCAAGCTATGGCTACACCTTC
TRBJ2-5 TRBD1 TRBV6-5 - CASSRPGGQETQYF TGTGCCAGCAGCCGGCCAGGGGGCCAAGAGACCCAGTACTTC
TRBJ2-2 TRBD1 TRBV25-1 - CASSDTRQGNTGELFF TGTGCCAGCAGTGACACCCGACAGGGGAACACCGGGGAGCTGTTTTTT
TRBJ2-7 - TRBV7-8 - CASSLGTYEQYF TGTGCCAGCAGCCTCGGGACCTACGAGCAGTACTTC
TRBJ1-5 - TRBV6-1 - CASREYGGNSNQPQHF TGTGCCAGCAGAGAATACGGGGGGAATAGCAATCAGCCCCAGCATTTT
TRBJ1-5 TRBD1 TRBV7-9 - CASSMGQGGLEPQHF TGTGCCAGCAGCATGGGACAGGGGGGCCTGGAGCCCCAGCATTTT
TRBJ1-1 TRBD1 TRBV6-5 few CASSSQQGARAFF TGTGCCAGCAGTTCCCAACAGGGGGCTAGGGCTTTCTTT
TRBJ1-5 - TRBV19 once CASSLAGQQPQHF TGTGCCAGTAGCCTCGCGGGGCAACAGCCCCAGCATTTT
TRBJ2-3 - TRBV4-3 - CASSPLFGGQDTQYF TGCGCCAGCAGCCCCCTGTTTGGGGGCCAAGATACGCAGTATTTT
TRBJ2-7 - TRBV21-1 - CASSKGESSYEQYF TGTGCCAGCAGCAAAGGGGAGAGCTCCTACGAGCAGTACTTC
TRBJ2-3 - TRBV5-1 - CASSPGTTDTQYF TGCGCCAGCAGCCCGGGAACCACAGATACGCAGTATTTT
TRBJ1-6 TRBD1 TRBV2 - CASRDYRGRGSPLHF TGTGCCAGCAGGGACTACAGGGGGCGCGGATCACCCCTCCACTTT
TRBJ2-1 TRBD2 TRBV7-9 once CASSLVTSGGAAEQFF TGTGCCAGCAGCTTAGTGACTAGCGGGGGGGCTGCTGAGCAGTTCTTC
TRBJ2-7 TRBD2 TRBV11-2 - CASSSSGVSSYEQYF TGTGCCAGCAGCTCAAGCGGGGTTAGCTCCTACGAGCAGTACTTC
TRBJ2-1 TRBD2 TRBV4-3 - CASSQDSAGENNEQFF TGCGCCAGCAGCCAAGATTCCGCGGGGGAGAACAATGAGCAGTTCTTC
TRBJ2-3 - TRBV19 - CASSMGRNMVDTQYF TGTGCCAGTAGTATGGGCAGGAACATGGTGGATACGCAGTATTTT
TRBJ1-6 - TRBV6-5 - CASRQGTYNSPLHF TGTGCCAGCCGTCAGGGAACCTATAATTCACCCCTCCACTTT
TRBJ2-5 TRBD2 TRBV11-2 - CASSPLAGGEKTQYF TGTGCCAGCAGTCCACTAGCGGGGGGGGAGAAGACCCAGTACTTC
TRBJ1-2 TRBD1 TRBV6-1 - CASSEGQNYGYTF TGTGCCAGCAGTGAGGGACAGAACTATGGCTACACCTTC
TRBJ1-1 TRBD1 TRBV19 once CASSSNRGTVNTEAFF TGTGCCAGTAGTTCCAACAGGGGAACCGTGAACACTGAAGCTTTCTTT
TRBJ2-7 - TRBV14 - CASSGHYYEQYF TGTGCCAGCAGCGGCCACTACTACGAGCAGTACTTC
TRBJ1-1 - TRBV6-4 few CASSARLNTEAFF TGTGCCAGCAGTGCGAGGCTGAACACTGAAGCTTTCTTT
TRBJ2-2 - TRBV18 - CASSPPAGNGELFF TGTGCCAGCTCACCACCGGCAGGGAACGGGGAGCTGTTTTTT
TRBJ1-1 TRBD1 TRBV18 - CASSQDRGTEAFF TGTGCCAGCTCACAAGACAGGGGGACTGAAGCTTTCTTT
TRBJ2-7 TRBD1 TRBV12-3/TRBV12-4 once CASSARQGSEQYF TGTGCCAGCAGCGCTAGACAGGGATCCGAGCAGTACTTC
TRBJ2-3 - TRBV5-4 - CASSLDPGLGWDTQYF TGTGCCAGCAGCTTGGATCCGGGGTTGGGTTGGGATACGCAGTATTTT